Listed below are T cell receptor beta chains from one sample, sequenced in a study of cytomegalovirus exposure and HLA in healthy donors. Measured with immunoSEQ multiplex PCR; TCRdb has only the in-frame clones, and not every one. The data show 150,000 to 200,000 clones, approximately 85% seen once. Material: PBMCs. These receptors originate from a man younger than 35 in good health and CMV-seronegative. Both conserved end residues are part of each CDR3. The order of the fields is clone size, J gene, V gene, D gene, CDR3 protein, CDR3 DNA. The D gene is left open where the match is weak. Part of the rows lack a size; the others show once, few, many or a class for expanded clones.

>.|TRBJ2-7|TRBV7-8|.
CASSLRGNGYEQYF
TGTGCCAGCAGCTTAAGAGGGAATGGCTACGAGCAGTACTTC
>.|TRBJ2-7|TRBV29-1|.
CSVVAGWSGLTYEQYF
TGCAGCGTTGTTGCCGGGTGGTCCGGACTAACCTACGAGCAGTACTTC
>.|TRBJ2-7|TRBV27|TRBD2
CASSARLAGAIGVAYEQYF
TGTGCCAGCAGTGCCCGACTAGCGGGAGCTATCGGGGTCGCCTACGAGCAGTACTTC
>.|TRBJ2-3|TRBV7-2|TRBD2
CASTLAGVRDTQYF
TGTGCCAGCACACTAGCGGGAGTGCGAGATACGCAGTATTTT
>.|TRBJ1-1|TRBV30|TRBD1
CAWSVPDRGIAEAFF
TGTGCCTGGAGTGTACCCGACAGGGGGATCGCCGAAGCTTTCTTT
>.|TRBJ2-1|TRBV27|TRBD2
CASSWRLAGEGHEQFF
TGTGCCAGCAGTTGGCGACTAGCGGGAGAAGGGCATGAGCAGTTCTTC
>.|TRBJ2-5|TRBV7-9|TRBD1
CASSLTGQVQETQYF
TGTGCCAGCAGCTTAACCGGACAGGTCCAAGAGACCCAGTACTTC
>once|TRBJ2-7|TRBV28|TRBD2
CASSLSGLAYEQYF
TGTGCCAGCAGTTTATCGGGACTAGCCTACGAGCAGTACTTC
>.|TRBJ2-2|TRBV19|TRBD1
CASRRDRETGELFF
TGTGCCAGTAGGCGGGACAGGGAGACCGGGGAGCTGTTTTTT
>.|TRBJ2-7|TRBV10-1|TRBD2
CASSESYREGLKHAEQYF
TGCGCCAGCAGTGAGTCATACCGGGAGGGCCTTAAACATGCTGAGCAGTACTTC
>.|TRBJ2-1|TRBV25-1|TRBD2
CASSEVVAGGINNEQFF
TGTGCCAGCAGTGAAGTAGTAGCGGGAGGGATAAACAATGAGCAGTTCTTC
>.|TRBJ1-1|TRBV4-1|TRBD1
CASRDRGRDTEAFF
TGCGCCAGCAGGGACAGGGGGCGCGACACTGAAGCTTTCTTT
>.|TRBJ1-4|TRBV19|.
CASSIDGGNREKLFF
TGTGCCAGTAGTATTGACGGGGGAAACAGGGAAAAACTGTTTTTT
>few|TRBJ2-5|TRBV5-1|TRBD2
CASSPGLAGETQYF
TGCGCCAGCAGCCCGGGACTAGCGGGAGAGACCCAGTACTTC
>.|TRBJ2-2|TRBV11-2|TRBD1
CASSSSRGPYTGELFF
TGTGCCAGCAGCTCCAGCAGGGGGCCTTACACCGGGGAGCTGTTTTTT
>.|TRBJ2-7|TRBV5-1|TRBD2
CASSLVGRTGGYEQYF
TGCGCCAGCAGCTTGGTAGGGAGGACGGGAGGCTACGAGCAGTACTTC
>.|TRBJ1-2|TRBV6-1|TRBD1
CASSDGGGEINGYTF
TGTGCCAGCAGTGATGGAGGGGGCGAAATTAATGGCTACACCTTC
>.|TRBJ2-7|TRBV2|TRBD2
CASRLAGGREYEQYF
TGTGCCAGCAGACTAGCGGGGGGCCGAGAGTACGAGCAGTACTTC
>.|TRBJ1-2|TRBV19|.
CASSTRQAYGYTF
TGTGCCAGTAGTACCAGACAGGCCTATGGCTACACCTTC
>.|TRBJ2-3|TRBV27|.
CASSPPYTDTQYF
TGTGCCAGCAGCCCCCCGTACACAGATACGCAGTATTTT
>.|TRBJ1-1|TRBV15|.
CATSRDRGGASEAFF
TGTGCCACCAGCAGAGATCGCGGGGGCGCCTCTGAAGCTTTCTTT
>.|TRBJ2-1|TRBV18|.
CASSPGSSYNEQFF
TGTGCCAGCTCACCCGGTAGCTCCTACAATGAGCAGTTCTTC
>.|TRBJ2-2|TRBV9|.
CASSVGDLPGLTGELFF
TGTGCCAGCAGCGTAGGAGACCTCCCAGGCCTCACCGGGGAGCTGTTTTTT
>few|TRBJ1-5|TRBV15|.
CATSRGGQPQHF
TGTGCCACCAGCAGAGGAGGCCAGCCCCAGCATTTT
>.|TRBJ1-5|TRBV27|.
CASSLVQGKNQPQHF
TGTGCCAGCAGTCTGGTACAGGGAAAAAATCAGCCCCAGCATTTT
>.|TRBJ2-1|TRBV30|TRBD2
CAWGTSRYNEQFF
TGTGCCTGGGGGACTAGCCGTTACAATGAGCAGTTCTTC
>.|TRBJ1-4|TRBV5-4|TRBD1
CASSDADRGNEKLFF
TGTGCCAGCAGCGACGCCGACAGGGGTAATGAAAAACTGTTTTTT
>.|TRBJ2-3|TRBV11-3|.
CASSFGSTDTQYF
TGTGCCAGCAGCTTCGGGAGCACAGATACGCAGTATTTT
>.|TRBJ2-3|TRBV19|.
CASTRGTASTDTQYF
TGTGCCAGTACCCGGGGAACTGCTAGCACAGATACGCAGTATTTT
>.|TRBJ2-1|TRBV5-6|TRBD1
CASSPRDRVYNEQFF
TGTGCCAGCAGCCCCCGGGACAGGGTCTACAATGAGCAGTTCTTC
>.|TRBJ1-1|TRBV5-6|.
CASNDDLTTDEAFF
TGTGCCAGCAACGACGACCTAACCACAGATGAAGCTTTCTTT
>.|TRBJ2-1|TRBV12-5|TRBD2
CASGSLPGTSGLNSYNEQFF
TGTGCTAGTGGTTCCCTTCCCGGGACTAGCGGCCTAAACTCCTACAATGAGCAGTTCTTC
>.|TRBJ1-1|TRBV6-6|TRBD1
CASSHGGTDKNTEAFF
TGTGCCAGCAGTCACGGTGGGACAGATAAGAACACTGAAGCTTTCTTT
>.|TRBJ1-4|TRBV29-1|.
CSVLDRSNEKLFF
TGCAGCGTCCTAGACAGAAGTAATGAAAAACTGTTTTTT
>.|TRBJ2-1|TRBV9|TRBD2
CASSVGLAGLLPYNEQFF
TGTGCCAGCAGCGTAGGGCTAGCGGGACTCTTGCCCTACAATGAGCAGTTCTTC